The 21 T cell receptor beta chains given below trace back to one sample, sequenced in a study of shared clonotypes between healthy human individuals. Libraries were prepared by immunoSEQ multiplex PCR; TCRdb keeps only in-frame clonotypes and omits some of them. Of over 950,000 clones in the sample, 77% were seen once. The sample comprised memory CD4+ T cells from PBMCs. Described subset: CD45RA-negative fraction. The receptors were gathered from a man in his late teens or twenties in good health. Some clones in this sample may be carry-over from other donors' samples.

This clone showed up just a few times. The rearrangement links TRBV5-4 to TRBJ2-7; TRBD1 is a possible D gene (5 bases). CDR1 is SGHNT, CDR2 YYREEE, per germline (reference sequence). The CDR3 loop spans 15 amino acids. Trimming took 7 bases from V and 0 from J, leaving 17 bases between them. The CDR3, as DNA: TGTGCCAGCGGAAATGGGGTTGGGGCCTCCTACGAGCAGTACTTC. Encoded protein: CASGNGVGASYEQYF.

This clone was found once. J is TRBJ1-2 and V is TRBV15; D not resolved. V lost 6 bases and J lost 4, with 15 bases in between. The CDR3 is made up of 14 amino acids. Germline CDR1 is LNHNV and CDR2 is YYDKDF (reference sequence). CDR3 sequence (DNA): TGTGCCACCAGGGTTGGAAGTTCCACCTATGGCTACACCTTC. It encodes CATRVGSSTYGYTF.

The chain combines TRBV5-1 with TRBJ2-7; 7 nucleotides line up with TRBD2. The ends lost 4 bases at V and 7 bases at J; junction bases unmatched: 11. The CDR3 extends over 14 amino acids. Germline values: CDR1 SGHRS, CDR2 YFSETQ. As DNA, the CDR3 is TGCGCCAGCAGCACCGAGAACCTGGGAGGGGAGCAGTACTTC. Its protein is CASSTENLGGEQYF. The variable domain in full, completed from reference TRBV5-1 and TRBJ2-7, reads KAGVTQTPRYLIKTRGQQVTLSCSPISGHRSVSWYQQTPGQGLQFLFEYFSETQRNKGNFPGRFSGRQFSNSRSEMNVSTLELGDSALYLCASSTENLGGEQYFGPGTRLTVT.

The V gene is TRBV6-6, the J gene TRBJ2-1; D not certain. This CDR3 comprises 15 residues. Germline CDR1 MNHNY, CDR2 SVGAGI (reference sequence). Deletions cut 0 bases from V and 2 bases from J, with 8 bases between. In DNA, the CDR3 is TGTGCCAGCAGTTACTCTGGGATGACCTACAATGAGCAGTTCTTC. This codes for CASSYSGMTYNEQFF.

V and J are TRBV6-1 and TRBJ2-3; the D is unclear. This CDR3 is built from 14 residues. Trimming stripped 3 bases from V and 2 bases from J, with 9 bases between. Germline V gene sequence: CDR1 MNHNS, CDR2 SASEGT. The chain's CDR3 is CASSDLIATDTQYF. DNA for the CDR3: TGTGCCAGCAGTGACCTGATAGCCACAGATACGCAGTATTTT.

V and J are TRBV7-9 and TRBJ1-5; D is possibly TRBD1 (6 bases). The CDR3 sequence is 14 residues long. The germline V gene has CDR1 SEHNR and CDR2 FQNEAQ (reference sequence). Trimming took 5 bases from V and 7 from J, leaving 15 bases between them. The CDR3 region is CASSLGGGAQPQHF. CDR3 coding DNA: TGTGCCAGCAGCCTAGGCGGGGGGGCGCAGCCCCAGCATTTT.

CDR3 sequence reads: CASSLTEDTQYF. In DNA form, the CDR3 reads TGTGCCAGCAGCCTGACTGAAGATACGCAGTATTTT. The chain is built from TRBV2 and TRBJ2-3; D gene uncertain. V was clipped by 6 bases and J by 5 bases, with 9 bases between them. The germline V gene encodes CDR1 SNHLY and CDR2 FYNNEI. CDR3 length: 12 amino acids.

This clone was found a few times. J is TRBJ2-7 and V is TRBV5-6, with a possible D match to TRBD1 (5 bases). The V and J ends lost 2 bases and 2 bases respectively, with 17 bases between them. Per germline, CDR1 SGHDT and CDR2 YYEEEE. This CDR3 has 16 residues. In DNA form, the CDR3 reads TGTGCCAGCAGCTTCGCCCAGGGTCGGAGTACCTACGAGCAGTACTTC. It yields the protein CASSFAQGRSTYEQYF.

V is TRBV5-1 and J is TRBJ2-7; tentative D call: TRBD1 (5 bases). The CDR3 loop spans 14 amino acids. Germline lookup yields CDR1 SGHRS and CDR2 YFSETQ. V dropped 0 bases and J dropped 6 bases, with 13 bases sitting between them. CDR3 loop: CASSLEGLVGEQYF. Here the CDR3 DNA reads TGCGCCAGCAGCTTGGAGGGGCTAGTTGGCGAGCAGTACTTC.

The chain has TRBV7-2 and TRBJ1-1; 7 nucleotides line up with TRBD1. The CDR3 covers 15 residues. The V gene's germline CDR1 is SGHTA and CDR2 FQGNSA. With V trimmed by 4 bases and J by 2 bases, 7 bases remained unmatched. Here the CDR3 DNA reads TGTGCCAGCAGCTCCCGGACAGGACCAAACACTGAAGCTTTCTTT. Its protein is CASSSRTGPNTEAFF.

The V and J genes are TRBV7-2 and TRBJ2-3; 11 bases are shared with TRBD2. The CDR3 loop spans 17 amino acids. Trimming took 3 bases from V and 0 from J; bases not matched to a gene: 5. Per germline, CDR1 SGHTA and CDR2 FQGNSA. The DNA for the CDR3 is TGTGCCAGCAGCTTGGATAGCGGGAGGGGGAGCACAGATACGCAGTATTTT. Its protein is CASSLDSGRGSTDTQYF. Drawing the rest from reference TRBV7-2 and TRBJ2-3, the complete variable domain is GAGVSQSPSNKVTEKGKDVELRCDPISGHTALYWYRQSLGQGLEFLIYFQGNSAPDKSGLPSDRFSAERTGGSVSTLTIQRTQQEDSAVYLCASSLDSGRGSTDTQYFGPGTRLTVL.

This chain links TRBV11-2 with TRBJ1-1; D not certain. V gave up 4 bases and J gave up 0 bases, with 12 bases separating them. The length of the CDR3 is 15 residues. CDR1 SGHAT and CDR2 FQNNGV come from the germline V gene. The CDR3 loop reads CASSSHLVVNTEAFF. In DNA, the CDR3 is TGTGCCAGCAGCTCCCACTTAGTGGTGAACACTGAAGCTTTCTTT.

The rearrangement joins TRBV18 to TRBJ2-6, with D tentatively TRBD1 (5 bases). V was trimmed by 3 bases and J by 0 bases, leaving 15 bases between them. The CDR3 is made up of 18 amino acids. Germline loops: CDR1 KGHSH, CDR2 LQKENI. CDR3 amino acids: CASSPKTAPTSGANVLTF. CDR3 coding DNA: TGTGCCAGCTCACCGAAGACAGCGCCGACCTCTGGGGCCAACGTCCTGACTTTC. Together with reference TRBV18 and TRBJ2-6, the CDR3 gives the full variable domain: NAGVMQNPRHLVRRRGQEARLRCSPMKGHSHVYWYRQLPEEGLKFMVYLQKENIIDESGMPKERFSAEFPKEGPSILRIQQVVRGDSAAYFCASSPKTAPTSGANVLTFGAGSRLTVL.

V and J are TRBV28 and TRBJ2-5, with D perhaps matching TRBD1 (6 bases). Looked up from germline, CDR1 is MDHEN and CDR2 is SYDVKM. CDR3 length: 14 residues. V was cut by 3 bases and J by 2 bases, with 10 bases left in between. The CDR3 nucleotides read TGTGCCAGCAGTTTTCGGACAGCGCAAGAGACCCAGTACTTC. Amino acid sequence: CASSFRTAQETQYF.

V gene TRBV19 combines with J gene TRBJ1-2; 7 bases map to TRBD1. With V trimmed by 4 bases and J by 1 base, 3 bases remained unmatched. CDR1 is LNHDA and CDR2 is SQIVND in the germline V gene (reference sequence). The CDR3 runs 14 residues. The CDR3 loop is CASSRTGSNYGYTF. DNA of the CDR3: TGTGCCAGTAGTAGGACAGGAAGTAACTATGGCTACACCTTC.

To note about this clone: This same CDR3 is encoded by further DNA sequences in the sample. V usage is TRBV18 and J usage is TRBJ2-7, with 7 bases that match TRBD1. The CDR3 covers 13 residues. Germline-derived CDR1 and CDR2 are KGHSH and LQKENI. V lost 3 bases and J lost 2; bases outside the gene matches: 1. The CDR3 DNA reads as TGTGCCAGCTCACCGGGACAGACCTACGAGCAGTACTTC. Amino acid sequence: CASSPGQTYEQYF.

This chain links TRBV10-3 with TRBJ2-7; 9 bases map to TRBD1. Germline CDR1 is ENHRY and CDR2 is SYGVKD. The CDR3 consists of 14 residues. The V segment lost 6 bases and the J segment 4 bases; nucleotides outside the gene matches: 7. The CDR3 region has the DNA TGTGCCATCAGATCCACAGGGGGCGTTTACGAGCAGTACTTC. It translates to CAIRSTGGVYEQYF.

The chain combines TRBV28 with TRBJ2-7; unclear D gene. The CDR3 has 12 amino acids. V was cut by 5 bases and J by 4 bases, with 9 bases left in between. Germline values: CDR1 MDHEN, CDR2 SYDVKM. The CDR3 DNA sequence: TGTGCCAGCAGTCTGTTCTATTACGAGCAGTACTTC. This encodes CASSLFYYEQYF.

This clone was seen only once. V usage is TRBV30 and J usage is TRBJ2-2; 14 bases fit TRBD2. Germline V gene data show CDR1 as GTSNPN and CDR2 as SVGIG (reference sequence). The V gene end was trimmed by 4 bases and the J gene end by 5 bases; junction bases not matched to a gene: 6. The CDR3 length is 16 residues. CDR3: CAWNPTSGRGTGELFF. DNA for the CDR3: TGTGCCTGGAACCCGACTAGCGGGAGGGGAACCGGGGAGCTGTTTTTT.

The chain is built from TRBV28 and TRBJ1-2, with D unresolved. Germline CDR1 reads MDHEN; CDR2 reads SYDVKM. V was cut by 2 bases and J by 7 bases, with 14 bases left in between. The CDR3 consists of 14 residues. The DNA of the CDR3 is TGTGCCAGCAGTTTAAGTGGCAGCGTTGCTGGCTACACCTTC. The encoded protein is CASSLSGSVAGYTF.

This clone was seen a single time. The chain employs TRBV4-1 and TRBJ2-7, with 8 bases aligning to TRBD1. V was clipped by 4 bases and J by 0 bases; unmatched bases: 5. Germline CDR1 is MGHRA and CDR2 is YSYEKL. The CDR3 contains 15 residues. The CDR3 DNA reads as TGCGCCAGCAGCCTAAGGACAGGGAGCTCCTACGAGCAGTACTTC. It encodes CASSLRTGSSYEQYF.